These T cell receptor beta chains were read from a single sample in a study of CD8+ T cells in alopecia areata. Here immunoSEQ multiplex PCR was the method, and the copy in TCRdb shows in-frame clones only, minus some. In the table there are more than 200,000 clones, more than 60% of which are singletons. Here the sequenced sample was CD4+ T cells sorted from blood, taken around week 46, from a patient treated with tofacitinib. The receptors originated from a human donor with alopecia areata. CDR3s include the opening cysteine and the closing phenylalanine or tryptophan. D genes are given only for firm matches. A row's size may be missing; if present it is once, few, many or a size class.

clone_size,v_call,d_call,j_call,cdr3_aa,cdr3_nt
-,TRBV29-1,-,TRBJ2-3,CSVRPKRSSTDTQYF,TGCAGCGTTCGCCCGAAAAGATCTAGCACAGATACGCAGTATTTT
-,TRBV29-1,TRBD1,TRBJ1-1,CSAAGTGATEAFF,TGCAGCGCTGCTGGGACAGGGGCCACTGAAGCTTTCTTT
-,TRBV29-1,-,TRBJ1-1,CSVWGGLNTEAFF,TGCAGCGTCTGGGGGGGCTTGAACACTGAAGCTTTCTTT
-,TRBV11-1,TRBD2,TRBJ2-7,CASSLELAGTIGIYEQYF,TGTGCCAGCAGCTTAGAGCTAGCGGGGACGATCGGGATCTACGAGCAGTACTTC
-,TRBV12-5,-,TRBJ1-5,CASGLVQGFGSQPQHF,TGTGCTAGTGGTTTGGTACAAGGGTTCGGGAGTCAGCCCCAGCATTTT
-,TRBV30,-,TRBJ1-1,CAWSVGQLNTEAFF,TGTGCCTGGAGCGTTGGGCAGTTGAACACTGAAGCTTTCTTT
few,TRBV5-1,-,TRBJ2-7,CASSTQGYSYEQYF,TGCGCCAGCAGCACCCAGGGATACTCCTACGAGCAGTACTTC
-,TRBV30,TRBD1,TRBJ1-5,CAWSATGGVQSNQPQHF,TGTGCCTGGAGTGCGACAGGGGGTGTACAGAGCAATCAGCCCCAGCATTTT
once,TRBV9,TRBD2,TRBJ2-1,CASSLSGGSYNEQFF,TGTGCCAGCAGCCTCAGCGGGGGAAGCTACAATGAGCAGTTCTTC
-,TRBV7-8,TRBD2,TRBJ2-1,CASSPSGGLIDEQFF,TGTGCCAGCAGTCCTAGCGGGGGGCTCATCGATGAGCAGTTCTTC
few,TRBV23-1,-,TRBJ2-7,CASSPSGQYF,TGCGCCAGCAGTCCCTCCGGGCAGTACTTC
-,TRBV7-8,TRBD1,TRBJ1-6,CASSSTGQGNSPLHF,TGTGCCAGCAGCTCGACGGGACAGGGGAATTCACCCCTCCACTTT